The clone carrying this T cell receptor beta chain came up once. The data are from a study of blood T cell repertoires in COVID-19. This CDR3 is 13 amino acids long. V shed 6 bases, J shed 7 bases, and the junction held 5 bases outside the gene matches. Profiling relied on immunoSEQ multiplex PCR, and the TCRdb table lists in-frame clones only, not all of them. The table shows around 390,000 clones, with 80% to 90% occurring only once. The sequenced sample was PBMCs or T cells enriched from blood (not recorded which). This receptor was identified in a woman aged 45-65 years who had recovered from COVID-19. V gene TRBV12-3 or TRBV12-4 combines with J gene TRBJ1-1, with 10 bases matching TRBD1. The CDR3 reads CASRRGQGGEAFF. CDR3 nucleotide sequence: TGTGCCAGCAGGCGAGGACAGGGGGGTGAAGCTTTCTTT.